This T cell receptor beta chain was recovered during a study of shared clonotypes between healthy human individuals. Findings and limits, study-wide: Deeper or shallower sequencing was expected to change how clonotypes are shared among donors.

Donors were healthy HIV-negative adults without recent acute infections or vaccinations. Donors were Caucasian adults residing in Nashville, Tennessee, USA. From CD4+ cells came CD45RA+ naive and CD45RA-negative memory subsets. A note on this clone: Its specificity is unknown.

Some clones are missing from TCRdb's copy, which holds only in-frame ones; the method was immunoSEQ multiplex PCR. This sample has 2 million to 2.5 million clones, with 80% to 95% found just once. The specimen sequenced was naive CD4+ T cells from PBMCs. Sample subset: CD45RA+ positively selected. The clonotype comes from a man aged 18 to 29 in good health. Some clones in this sample may be carry-over from other donors' samples.

In nucleotides, the CDR3 is TGTGCCTGGAGAAGGCAAGGACTAGCGGGAGTCGCAGATACGCAGTATTTT. It specifies CAWRRQGLAGVADTQYF. The gene calls are TRBV30 and TRBJ2-3, with 13 positions matching TRBD2. The CDR3 has 17 residues. V was pared by 3 bases and J by 4 bases, with 10 bases of the junction left unmatched. Germline-derived CDR1 and CDR2 are GTSNPN and SVGIG (reference sequence).